This T cell receptor beta chain was retrieved from a study of T cells after yellow fever vaccination. From the 5' RACE reads, TCRdb called clonotypes with MiXCR, one entry per CDR3 protein. Found here are 340,000 or so distinct CDR3 sequences, about an eighth of them singletons; the top ten hold 2.5% to 4%. The CDR3 spans 13 residues. Germline CDR1 GTSNPN, CDR2 SVGIG (reference sequence). The V end was cut by 0 bases, the J end by 5 bases, with 10 bases between. There are a few counts of this clonotype. Its antigen is still unknown. Study results and caveats: A minor fraction of clonotypes spanned both CD4 and CD8 compartments. Although the secondary response was weaker, it peaked faster, at day 5 versus 15. Most primary-vaccination clones recurred post-booster (roughly 96% CD4, more than 85% CD8).

The clonotype comes from a young man who received the YFV17D yellow fever vaccine. V is TRBV30 and J is TRBJ1-2; D is undetermined. The source material was CD4+ T cells sorted from PBMCs, sampled 15 days after the yellow fever booster vaccination. The CDR3 loop is CAWSVRGVYGYTF. CDR3 nucleotides: TGTGCCTGGAGTGTACGGGGTGTTTATGGCTACACCTTC.